Below are 9 T cell receptor beta chains sequenced from a single sample in a study of long-term antiretroviral therapy in people with HIV. Researchers report immunoSEQ v3.0 was run at survey level. Profiled with immunoSEQ multiplex PCR; TCRdb holds only in-frame clones, not every one. The table has approximately 14,000 clones, about 80% seen once. Sequencing used unsorted PBMCs, obtained 3.2 years before starting antiretroviral therapy. All receptors derive from a middle-aged man with HIV.

This clone has a handful of counts. CDR3 in DNA: TGTGCCAGCAGCACTCAGGGGGCTCGGGACAATGAGCAGTTCTTC. Translated: CASSTQGARDNEQFF. This chain joins TRBV9 and TRBJ2-1, with 8 positions matching TRBD1. V was clipped by 4 bases and J by 5 bases; unmatched bases: 8. This CDR3 comprises 15 residues. Germline V gives CDR1 SGDLS, CDR2 YYNGEE.

The chain couples TRBV30 to TRBJ1-1; unclear D gene. CDR3 size: 13 residues. V was shortened by 0 bases and J by 1 base, with 6 bases between the two germline ends. Per the germline V gene, CDR1 is GTSNPN and CDR2 is SVGIG (reference sequence). CDR3 region: CAWSVHRNTEAFF. The CDR3 DNA is TGTGCCTGGAGTGTACACAGGAACACTGAAGCTTTCTTT.

This clone was counted between two and nine times. The chain recombines TRBV2 with TRBJ2-3, with TRBD2 matching over 7 bases. From germline, CDR1 is SNHLY and CDR2 FYNNEI. Trimming took 3 bases from V and 0 from J; bases not matched to a gene: 3. The CDR3 length is 15 residues. Here the CDR3 reads CASSDGTTSTDTQYF. DNA of the CDR3: TGTGCCAGCAGTGATGGGACTACTAGCACAGATACGCAGTATTTT.

The chain is built from TRBV5-1 and TRBJ2-1; 12 bases line up with TRBD2. Germline CDR1 and CDR2: SGHRS and YFSETQ. This CDR3 is 17 amino acids long. J was trimmed by 7 bases and V by 2 bases; bases with no gene match: 10. DNA of the CDR3: TGCGCCAGCAGCTTTCTAGCGGGGGGGCCCGTATTTAATGAGCAGTTCTTC. Its protein is CASSFLAGGPVFNEQFF.

The V call is TRBV9, the J call TRBJ2-1, with D tentatively TRBD2 (5 bases). The CDR3 is 15 residues long. The germline CDR1 and CDR2 sequences are SGDLS and YYNGEE. Trimming pared 0 bases from V and 2 bases from J, leaving 9 bases between. In nucleotides, the CDR3 is TGTGCCAGCAGCGTAGATGAGGGAACCTACAATGAGCAGTTCTTC. It yields the protein CASSVDEGTYNEQFF.

The J gene is TRBJ1-1, the V gene TRBV6-1, with TRBD1 matching over 7 bases. The CDR3 covers 12 residues. The germline gives CDR1 MNHNS, CDR2 SASEGT. V trimming: 7 bases; J trimming: 4 bases; junction bases outside the gene matches: 3. CDR3 protein: CASKTGFTEAFF. The CDR3 DNA reads as TGTGCCAGCAAGACAGGGTTCACTGAAGCTTTCTTT.

V gene TRBV9 combines with J gene TRBJ2-7, with TRBD2 identical over 8 bases. The CDR3 has 15 residues. After removal of 5 bases from V and 2 bases from J, the junction contained 9 bases not matched to a gene. In germline, CDR1 is SGDLS, CDR2 YYNGEE. DNA for the CDR3: TGTGCCAGCAGTGCCACGGCGGGGGGACCCTACGAGCAGTACTTC. Protein: CASSATAGGPYEQYF.

The chain joins TRBV7-3 to TRBJ2-1, with D perhaps TRBD1 (6 bases). Per germline, CDR1 SGHTA and CDR2 FQGTGA. Trimming left V 2 bases short and J 6 bases short, with 8 bases between. The CDR3 has 13 amino acids. The chain's CDR3 is CASSLDRFNEQFF. As DNA, the CDR3 is TGTGCCAGCAGCTTAGACAGGTTCAATGAGCAGTTCTTC. Together with reference TRBV7-3 and TRBJ2-1, the CDR3 gives the full variable domain: GAGVSQTPSNKVTEKGKYVELRCDPISGHTALYWYRQSLGQGPEFLIYFQGTGAADDSGLPNDRFFAVRPEGSVSTLKIQRTERGDSAVYLCASSLDRFNEQFFGPGTRLTVL.

The chain has TRBV5-6 and TRBJ2-3; D not resolved. V was pared by 0 bases and J by 4 bases, with 3 bases between. Per germline, CDR1 SGHDT and CDR2 YYEEEE. The CDR3 consists of 12 residues. Written as DNA, the CDR3 is TGTGCCAGCAGCTTGGTGGCAGATACGCAGTATTTT. This encodes CASSLVADTQYF.